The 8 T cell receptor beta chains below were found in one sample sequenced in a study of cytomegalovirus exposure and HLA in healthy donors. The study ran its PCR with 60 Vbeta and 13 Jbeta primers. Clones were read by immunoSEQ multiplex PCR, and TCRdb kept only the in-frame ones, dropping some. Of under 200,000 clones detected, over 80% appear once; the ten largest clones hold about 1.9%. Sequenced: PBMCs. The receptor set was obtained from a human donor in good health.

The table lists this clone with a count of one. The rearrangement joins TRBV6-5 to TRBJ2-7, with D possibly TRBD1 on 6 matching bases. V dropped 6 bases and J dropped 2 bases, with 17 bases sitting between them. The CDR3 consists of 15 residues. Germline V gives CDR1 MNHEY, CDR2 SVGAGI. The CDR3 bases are TGTGCCAGCAGACACCTGAAGGGGGACGCCTACGAGCAGTACTTC. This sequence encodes CASRHLKGDAYEQYF.

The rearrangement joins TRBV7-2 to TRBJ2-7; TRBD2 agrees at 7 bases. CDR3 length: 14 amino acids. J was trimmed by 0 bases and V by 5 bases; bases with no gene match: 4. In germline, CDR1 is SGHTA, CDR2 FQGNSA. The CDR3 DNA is TGTGCCAGCAGCCTGAGCGGGGACTCCTACGAGCAGTACTTC. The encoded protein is CASSLSGDSYEQYF.

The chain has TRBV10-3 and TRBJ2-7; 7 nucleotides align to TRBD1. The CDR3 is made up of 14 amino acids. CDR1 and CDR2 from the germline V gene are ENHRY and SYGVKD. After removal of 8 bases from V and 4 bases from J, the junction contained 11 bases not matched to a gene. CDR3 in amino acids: CAIQAGGISYEQYF. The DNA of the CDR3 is TGTGCCATCCAGGCAGGGGGTATCTCTTACGAGCAGTACTTC.

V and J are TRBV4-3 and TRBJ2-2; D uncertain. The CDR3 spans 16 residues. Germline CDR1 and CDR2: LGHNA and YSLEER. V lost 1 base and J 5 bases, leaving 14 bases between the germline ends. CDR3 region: CASSQGYSMKTGELFF. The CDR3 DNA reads TGCGCCAGCAGCCAAGGATACAGCATGAAAACCGGGGAGCTGTTTTTT.

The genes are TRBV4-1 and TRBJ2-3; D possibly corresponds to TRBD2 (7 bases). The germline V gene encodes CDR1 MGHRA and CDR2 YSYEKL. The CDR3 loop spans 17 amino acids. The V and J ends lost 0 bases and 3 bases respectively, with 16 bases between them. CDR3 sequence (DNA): TGCGCCAGCAGCCAAGAGGGCGGGGGCCTGAGTACAGATACGCAGTATTTT. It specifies CASSQEGGGLSTDTQYF.

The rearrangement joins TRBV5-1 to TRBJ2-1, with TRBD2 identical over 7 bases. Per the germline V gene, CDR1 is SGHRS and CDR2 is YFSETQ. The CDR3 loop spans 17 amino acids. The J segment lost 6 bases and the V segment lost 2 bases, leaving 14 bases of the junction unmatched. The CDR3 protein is CASSLVRQRGSVNEQFF. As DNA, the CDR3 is TGCGCCAGCAGCTTAGTTCGTCAGCGGGGTTCCGTCAATGAGCAGTTCTTC.

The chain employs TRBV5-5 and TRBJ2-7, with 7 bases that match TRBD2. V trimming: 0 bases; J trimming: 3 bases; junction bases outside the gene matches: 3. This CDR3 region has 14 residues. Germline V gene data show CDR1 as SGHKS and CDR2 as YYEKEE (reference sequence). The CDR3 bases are TGTGCCAGCAGCTTGGTCGGGGGGAACTACGAGCAGTACTTC. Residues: CASSLVGGNYEQYF.

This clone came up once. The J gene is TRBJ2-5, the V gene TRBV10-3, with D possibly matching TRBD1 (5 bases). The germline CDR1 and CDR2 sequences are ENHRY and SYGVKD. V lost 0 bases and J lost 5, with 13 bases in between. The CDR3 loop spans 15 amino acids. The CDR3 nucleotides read TGTGCCATCAGTGAGTCCGCTGGGGCAGGGGAGACCCAGTACTTC. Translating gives CAISESAGAGETQYF.